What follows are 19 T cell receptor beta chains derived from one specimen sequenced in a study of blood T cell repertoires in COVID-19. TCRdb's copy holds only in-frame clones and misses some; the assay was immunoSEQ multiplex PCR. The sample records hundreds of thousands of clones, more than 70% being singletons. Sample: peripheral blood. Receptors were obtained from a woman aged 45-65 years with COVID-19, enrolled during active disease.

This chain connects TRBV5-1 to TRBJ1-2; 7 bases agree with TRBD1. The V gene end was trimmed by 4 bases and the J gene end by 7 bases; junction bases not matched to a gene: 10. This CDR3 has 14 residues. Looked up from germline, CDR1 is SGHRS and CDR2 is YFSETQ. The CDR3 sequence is CASSTRSGGGGYTF. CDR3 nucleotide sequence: TGCGCCAGCAGCACCCGATCAGGGGGAGGTGGCTACACCTTC.

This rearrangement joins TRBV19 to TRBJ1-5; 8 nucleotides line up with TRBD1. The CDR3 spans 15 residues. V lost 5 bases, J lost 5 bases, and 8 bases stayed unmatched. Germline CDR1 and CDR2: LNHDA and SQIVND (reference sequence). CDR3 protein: CASSWQGARDQPQHF. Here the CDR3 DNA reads TGTGCCAGTAGTTGGCAGGGGGCGAGGGATCAGCCCCAGCATTTT.

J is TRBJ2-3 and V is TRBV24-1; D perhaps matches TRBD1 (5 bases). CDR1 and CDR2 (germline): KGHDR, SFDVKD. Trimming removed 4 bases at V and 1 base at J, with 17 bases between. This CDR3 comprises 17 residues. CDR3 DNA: TGTGCCACCAGTGAAGGGTCAGGGCGAATACGCACAGATACGCAGTATTTT. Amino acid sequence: CATSEGSGRIRTDTQYF.

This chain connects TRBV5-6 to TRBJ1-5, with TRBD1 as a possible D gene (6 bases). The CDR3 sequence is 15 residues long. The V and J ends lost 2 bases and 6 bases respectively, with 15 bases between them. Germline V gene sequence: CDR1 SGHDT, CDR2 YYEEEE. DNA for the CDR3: TGTGCCAGCAGCTTCTGGGGGCAGGGCCGTCAGCCCCAGCATTTT. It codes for CASSFWGQGRQPQHF. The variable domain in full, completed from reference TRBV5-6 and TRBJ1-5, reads DAGVTQSPTHLIKTRGQQVTLRCSPKSGHDTVSWYQQALGQGPQFIFQYYEEEERQRGNFPDRFSGHQFPNYSSELNVNALLLGDSALYLCASSFWGQGRQPQHFGDGTRLSIL.

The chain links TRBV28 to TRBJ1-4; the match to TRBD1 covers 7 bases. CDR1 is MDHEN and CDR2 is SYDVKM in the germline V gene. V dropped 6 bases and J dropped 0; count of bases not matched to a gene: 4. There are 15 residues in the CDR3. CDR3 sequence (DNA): TGTGCCAGCAGGCTACAGGGGACAACTAATGAAAAACTGTTTTTT. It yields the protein CASRLQGTTNEKLFF.

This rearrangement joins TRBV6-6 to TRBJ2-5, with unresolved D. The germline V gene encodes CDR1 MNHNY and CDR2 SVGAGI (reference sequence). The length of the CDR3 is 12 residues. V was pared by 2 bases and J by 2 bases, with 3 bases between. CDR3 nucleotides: TGTGCCAGCAGTTACCAACAAGAGACCCAGTACTTC. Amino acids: CASSYQQETQYF.

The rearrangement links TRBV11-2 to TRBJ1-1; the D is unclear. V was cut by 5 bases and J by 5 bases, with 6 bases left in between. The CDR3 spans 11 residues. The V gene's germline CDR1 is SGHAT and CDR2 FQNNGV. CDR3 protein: CASSPGTEAFF. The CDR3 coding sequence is TGTGCCAGCAGCCCCGGGACTGAAGCTTTCTTT.

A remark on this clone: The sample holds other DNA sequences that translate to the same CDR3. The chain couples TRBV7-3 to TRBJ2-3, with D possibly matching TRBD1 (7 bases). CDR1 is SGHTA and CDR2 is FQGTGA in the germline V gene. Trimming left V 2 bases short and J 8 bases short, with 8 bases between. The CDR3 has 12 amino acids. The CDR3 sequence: CASSLQGGTQYF. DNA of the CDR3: TGTGCCAGCAGCTTACAGGGGGGTACGCAGTATTTT.

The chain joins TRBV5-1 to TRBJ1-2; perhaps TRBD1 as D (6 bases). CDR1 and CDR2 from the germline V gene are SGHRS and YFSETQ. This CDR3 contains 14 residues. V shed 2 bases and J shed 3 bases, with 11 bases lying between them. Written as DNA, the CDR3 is TGCGCCAGCAGCTTCGCAGGGGCTGACTATGGCTACACCTTC. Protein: CASSFAGADYGYTF.

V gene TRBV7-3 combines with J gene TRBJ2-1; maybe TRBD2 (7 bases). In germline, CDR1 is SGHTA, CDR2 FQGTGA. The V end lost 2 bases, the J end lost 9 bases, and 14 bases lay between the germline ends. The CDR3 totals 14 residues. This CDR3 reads CASSLQGGAGEQFF. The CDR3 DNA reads TGTGCCAGCAGCTTACAAGGGGGGGCCGGTGAGCAGTTCTTC. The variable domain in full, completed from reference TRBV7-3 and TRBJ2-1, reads GAGVSQTPSNKVTEKGKYVELRCDPISGHTALYWYRQSLGQGPEFLIYFQGTGAADDSGLPNDRFFAVRPEGSVSTLKIQRTERGDSAVYLCASSLQGGAGEQFFGPGTRLTVL.

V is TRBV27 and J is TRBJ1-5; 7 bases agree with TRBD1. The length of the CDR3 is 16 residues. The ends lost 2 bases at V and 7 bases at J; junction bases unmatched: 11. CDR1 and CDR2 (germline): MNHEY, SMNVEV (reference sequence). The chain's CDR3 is CASSLIGMNRGQPQHF. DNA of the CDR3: TGTGCCAGCAGTTTAATAGGGATGAACAGGGGACAGCCCCAGCATTTT.

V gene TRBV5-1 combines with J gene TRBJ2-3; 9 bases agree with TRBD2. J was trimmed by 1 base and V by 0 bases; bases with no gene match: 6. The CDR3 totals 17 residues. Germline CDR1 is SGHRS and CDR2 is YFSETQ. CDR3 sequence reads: CASSLALASGGTDTQYF. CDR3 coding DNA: TGCGCCAGCAGCTTGGCCCTGGCTAGCGGGGGCACAGATACGCAGTATTTT.

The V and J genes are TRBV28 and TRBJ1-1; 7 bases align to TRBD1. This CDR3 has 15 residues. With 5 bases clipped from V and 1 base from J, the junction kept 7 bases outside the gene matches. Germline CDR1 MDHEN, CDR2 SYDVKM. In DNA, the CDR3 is TGTGCCAGCAGTCTACCGGGACAGTCGAACACTGAAGCTTTCTTT. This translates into CASSLPGQSNTEAFF.

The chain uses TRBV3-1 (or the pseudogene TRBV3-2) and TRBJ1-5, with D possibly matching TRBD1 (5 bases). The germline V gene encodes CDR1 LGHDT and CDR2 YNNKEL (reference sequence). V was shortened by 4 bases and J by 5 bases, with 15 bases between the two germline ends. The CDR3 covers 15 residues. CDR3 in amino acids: CASSLDPGPDQPQHF. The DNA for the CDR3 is TGTGCCAGCAGCCTAGATCCAGGGCCTGATCAGCCCCAGCATTTT.

This CDR3 is CASSFGRGYSEQFF. CDR3 DNA: TGTGCCAGCAGTTTCGGGCGGGGGTATAGTGAGCAGTTCTTC. The chain carries TRBV27 and TRBJ2-1; 7 bases line up with TRBD2. The length of the CDR3 is 14 residues. Germline values: CDR1 MNHEY, CDR2 SMNVEV (reference sequence). Trimming took 3 bases from V and 9 from J; bases not matched to a gene: 8.

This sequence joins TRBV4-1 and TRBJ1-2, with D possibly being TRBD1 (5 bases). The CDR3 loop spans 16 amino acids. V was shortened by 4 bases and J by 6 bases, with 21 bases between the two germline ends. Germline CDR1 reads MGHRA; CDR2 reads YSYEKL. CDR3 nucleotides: TGCGCCAGCAGCCGAACGGGGGGGGTTAACTTTGATGGCTACACCTTC. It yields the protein CASSRTGGVNFDGYTF.

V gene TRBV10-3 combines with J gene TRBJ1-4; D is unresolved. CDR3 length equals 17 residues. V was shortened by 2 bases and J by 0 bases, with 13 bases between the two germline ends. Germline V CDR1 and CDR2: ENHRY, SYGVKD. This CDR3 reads CAISEGDLGTTNEKLFF. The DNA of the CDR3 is TGTGCCATCAGTGAGGGTGATCTCGGTACAACTAATGAAAAACTGTTTTTT.

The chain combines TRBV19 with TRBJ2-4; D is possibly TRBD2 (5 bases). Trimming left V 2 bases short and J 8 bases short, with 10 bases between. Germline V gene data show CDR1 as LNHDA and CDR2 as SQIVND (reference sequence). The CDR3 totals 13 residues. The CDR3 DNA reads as TGTGCCAGTAGTATAAAGCTAGCCGACATTCAGTACTTC. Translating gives CASSIKLADIQYF.

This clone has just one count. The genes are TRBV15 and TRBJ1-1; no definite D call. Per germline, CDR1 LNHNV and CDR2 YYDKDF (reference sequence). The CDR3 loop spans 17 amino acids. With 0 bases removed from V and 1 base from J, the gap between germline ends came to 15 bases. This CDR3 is CATSRDLSQSSNTEAFF. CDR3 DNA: TGTGCCACCAGCAGAGATTTGTCGCAAAGCTCGAACACTGAAGCTTTCTTT.